This T cell receptor beta chain is from a study of CD8 T cells in Susac syndrome. Random hexamers were used to reverse transcribe the RNA input (0.5 to 1 ug). A multiplex approach, immunoSEQ multiplex PCR, amplified TCR beta CDR3 across 54 Vbeta and 13 Jbeta. Using its own MiXCR run on the immunoSEQ multiplex PCR reads, TCRdb lists one record per CDR3 protein. In the table there are about 200,000 distinct CDR3 sequences, 95% of which are singletons. V was trimmed by 5 bases and J by 5 bases, leaving 11 bases between them. CDR3 length: 13 residues. Looked up from germline, CDR1 is SGHRS and CDR2 is YFSETQ. TCR beta sequencing covered blood CD8+ and CD4+ T cells. Healthy donors, matched for age and sex, constituted the control group. General study points: By the study's own acknowledgment, its TCR sequencing and HLA analysis included relatively few individuals.

Comment on this clonotype: Its antigen is still unknown.

This clonotype originated in a human donor in good health. The chain combines TRBV5-1 with TRBJ1-5; possibly TRBD1 for D (6 bases). Input material: CD4+ T cells from PBMCs. CDR3 sequence: CASSWGADQPQHF. CDR3 DNA: TGCGCCAGCAGTTGGGGGGCGGATCAGCCCCAGCATTTT.